This T cell receptor (beta chain) came from a study of early T cells in non-severe SARS-CoV-2 infection. Unique molecular identifiers were affixed to single, distinct cDNA molecules. One entry per CDR3 protein results from TCRdb running MiXCR on the 5' RACE reads. The top ten hold 6.5% of the sample, which has tens of thousands of distinct CDR3 sequences, roughly 10% seen once. In its sample, this clonotype was seen a few times. The sample comprised whole blood. The receptor was derived from an adult who was a healthcare worker with PCR-confirmed SARS-CoV-2 infection or an uninfected control (not recorded which).

The chain's CDR3 is CASSPITSGANVLTF. The CDR3 DNA reads as TGTGCCAGCTCACCCATAACCTCTGGGGCCAACGTCCTGACTTTC. The V gene is TRBV18, the J gene TRBJ2-6; D ambiguous. Trimming removed 3 bases at V and 0 bases at J, with 6 bases between. Germline V gene lookup returns CDR1 KGHSH and CDR2 LQKENI. The CDR3 has 15 amino acids.